This T cell receptor (beta chain) was sequenced during a study of shared clonotypes between healthy human individuals. On this clone: It differs at one base from a far larger clone, so likely a read error.

Data came from immunoSEQ multiplex PCR; TCRdb stores just in-frame clones and leaves some out. Found here are approximately 500,000 clones, 65% to 85% of them singletons; the top ten hold 12%. Sample: PBMCs. This clonotype was sampled from a woman aged 40 to 55 in good health. Some clones in this sample may be carry-over from other donors' samples.

CDR3 nucleotide sequence: TGTGCCTGGAAGCGGGGGTCCACTGAAGCTTGCTTT. Residues: CAWKRGSTEACF. The V gene is TRBV30, the J gene TRBJ1-1, with a possible D match to TRBD1 (5 bases). CDR3 size: 12 residues. CDR1 is GTSNPN, CDR2 SVGIG, per germline (reference sequence).